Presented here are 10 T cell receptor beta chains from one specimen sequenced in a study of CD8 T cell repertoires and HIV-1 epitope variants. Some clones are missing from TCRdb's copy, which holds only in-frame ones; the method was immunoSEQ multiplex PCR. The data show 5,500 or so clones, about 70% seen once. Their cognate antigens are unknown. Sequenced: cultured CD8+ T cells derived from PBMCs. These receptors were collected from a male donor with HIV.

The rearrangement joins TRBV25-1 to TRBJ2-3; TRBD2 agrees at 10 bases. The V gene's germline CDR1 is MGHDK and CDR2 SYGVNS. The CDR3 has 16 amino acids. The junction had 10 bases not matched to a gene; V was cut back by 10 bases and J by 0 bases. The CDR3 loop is CATTSGRALSTDTQYF. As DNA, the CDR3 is TGTGCCACCACAAGCGGGAGGGCCCTAAGCACAGATACGCAGTATTTT.

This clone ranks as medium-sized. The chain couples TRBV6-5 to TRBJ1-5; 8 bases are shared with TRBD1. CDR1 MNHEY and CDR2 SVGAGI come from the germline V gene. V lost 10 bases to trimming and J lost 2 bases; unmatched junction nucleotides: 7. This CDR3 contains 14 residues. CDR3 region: CATSGGVRNQPQHF. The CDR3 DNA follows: TGTGCCACATCAGGGGGCGTTCGCAATCAGCCCCAGCATTTT.

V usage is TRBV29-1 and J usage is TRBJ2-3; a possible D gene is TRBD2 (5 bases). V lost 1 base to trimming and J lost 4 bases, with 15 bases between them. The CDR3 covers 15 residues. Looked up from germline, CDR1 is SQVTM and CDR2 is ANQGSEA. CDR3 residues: CSVEGGPPRADTQYF. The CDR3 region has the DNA TGCAGCGTTGAAGGCGGACCGCCGAGGGCAGATACGCAGTATTTT.

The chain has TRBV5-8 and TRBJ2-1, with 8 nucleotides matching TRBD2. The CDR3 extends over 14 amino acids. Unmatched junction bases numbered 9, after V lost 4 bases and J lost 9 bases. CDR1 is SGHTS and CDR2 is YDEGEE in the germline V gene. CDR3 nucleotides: TGTGCCAGCAGCAGACTAGCGAATCTCGGTGAGCAGTTCTTC. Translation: CASSRLANLGEQFF.

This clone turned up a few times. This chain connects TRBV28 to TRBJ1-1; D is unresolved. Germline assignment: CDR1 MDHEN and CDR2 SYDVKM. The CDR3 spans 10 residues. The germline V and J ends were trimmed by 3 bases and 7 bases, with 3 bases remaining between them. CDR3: CASSFGEAFF. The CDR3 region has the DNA TGTGCCAGCAGTTTCGGTGAAGCTTTCTTT.

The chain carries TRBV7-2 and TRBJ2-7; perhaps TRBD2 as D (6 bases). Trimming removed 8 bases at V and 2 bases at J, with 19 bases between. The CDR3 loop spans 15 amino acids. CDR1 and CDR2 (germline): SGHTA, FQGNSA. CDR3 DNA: TGTGCCAGCCTCTTAACGGCGGGGACTCCCTACGAGCAGTACTTC. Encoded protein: CASLLTAGTPYEQYF.

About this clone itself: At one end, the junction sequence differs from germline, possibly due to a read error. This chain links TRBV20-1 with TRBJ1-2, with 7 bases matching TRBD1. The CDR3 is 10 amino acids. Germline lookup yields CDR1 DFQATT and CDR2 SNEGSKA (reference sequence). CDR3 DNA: TGCAGTGCTAGAACAGGGGATTACGCCTTC. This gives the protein CSARTGDYAF.

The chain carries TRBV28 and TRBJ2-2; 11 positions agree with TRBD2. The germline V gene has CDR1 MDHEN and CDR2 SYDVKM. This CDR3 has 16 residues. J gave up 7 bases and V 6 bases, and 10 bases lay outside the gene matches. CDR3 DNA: TGTGCCAGCAGAGATATAGCGGGAGGGCCAAACGGGGAGCTGTTTTTT. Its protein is CASRDIAGGPNGELFF.

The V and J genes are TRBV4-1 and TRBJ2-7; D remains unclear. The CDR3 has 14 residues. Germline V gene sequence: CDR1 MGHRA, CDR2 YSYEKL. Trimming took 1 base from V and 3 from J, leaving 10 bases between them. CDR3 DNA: TGCGCCAGCAGCCAAGTTTCGCAAGACTACGAGCAGTACTTC. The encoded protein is CASSQVSQDYEQYF.

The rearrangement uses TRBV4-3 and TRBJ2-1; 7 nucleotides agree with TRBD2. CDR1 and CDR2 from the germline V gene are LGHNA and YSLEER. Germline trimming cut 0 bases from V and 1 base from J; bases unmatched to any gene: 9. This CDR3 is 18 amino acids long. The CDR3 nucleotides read TGCGCCAGCAGCCAAGAGGAAGCCCAGCGGGGTTCCTACAATGAGCAGTTCTTC. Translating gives CASSQEEAQRGSYNEQFF.